The next 24 T cell receptor beta chains were all read from a single sample in a study of glioma-infiltrating T cells after dendritic cell vaccination. The assay was immunoSEQ multiplex PCR, and TCRdb's table has in-frame clones only and misses some. The sample comprises over 90,000 clones, 85% of which are singletons, and around 2.9% rests with the top ten. The sample here was blood, taken before dendritic cell vaccination. The origin of the receptors is a human donor with glioblastoma.

The V and J genes are TRBV4-1 and TRBJ2-3, with 8 positions matching TRBD1. The CDR3 length is 17 residues. Germline lookup yields CDR1 MGHRA and CDR2 YSYEKL. Losses at the gene ends were 0 bases for V and 1 base for J; bases not matched to a gene: 6. CDR3 region: CASSQDSPGQGTDTQYF. CDR3 nucleotide sequence: TGCGCCAGCAGCCAAGATTCTCCGGGACAGGGCACAGATACGCAGTATTTT.

This chain joins TRBV30 and TRBJ1-3; possible D gene TRBD1, 5 bases. This CDR3 has 14 residues. Between the trimmed V and J ends, which lost 0 bases and 4 bases, there was a span of 10 bases. The germline CDR1 and CDR2 sequences are GTSNPN and SVGIG (reference sequence). CDR3 loop: CAWSVGRGGNTIYF. The CDR3 nucleotides are TGTGCCTGGAGTGTAGGTCGGGGGGGAAACACCATATATTTT.

The chain uses TRBV19 and TRBJ1-1; D is ambiguous. V was clipped by 3 bases and J by 1 base, with 6 bases between them. CDR3 length: 13 amino acids. In germline, CDR1 is LNHDA, CDR2 SQIVND (reference sequence). The CDR3 DNA sequence: TGTGCCAGTAGTATTTATCGGAACACTGAAGCTTTCTTT. Protein product: CASSIYRNTEAFF.

This sequence joins TRBV11-2 and TRBJ2-7, with 13 bases aligning to TRBD2. V shed 4 bases and J 7 bases; nucleotides not matched to a gene: 7. CDR3 size: 15 residues. Germline V gives CDR1 SGHAT, CDR2 FQNNGV. Here the CDR3 DNA reads TGTGCCAGCAGCTCACTAGCGGGAGGGCCCAGGGAGCAGTACTTC. Protein sequence: CASSSLAGGPREQYF. Based on the CDR3 plus reference TRBV11-2 and TRBJ2-7, the full variable domain is EAGVAQSPRYKIIEKRQSVAFWCNPISGHATLYWYQQILGQGPKLLIQFQNNGVVDDSQLPKDRFSAERLKGVDSTLKIQPAKLEDSAVYLCASSSLAGGPREQYFGPGTRLTVT.

This chain links TRBV7-2 with TRBJ1-1; a weak D match, TRBD1 (5 bases). CDR1 and CDR2 (germline): SGHTA, FQGNSA. This CDR3 spans 14 amino acids. Trimming removed 6 bases from V and 10 bases from J, with 21 bases in between. The CDR3 is CASRLWEGPSGAFF. CDR3 DNA: TGTGCCAGCAGACTCTGGGAGGGGCCCTCCGGAGCTTTCTTT.

The chain uses TRBV2 and TRBJ1-3; no definite D call. The CDR3 has 17 residues. V was shortened by 2 bases and J by 2 bases, with 16 bases between the two germline ends. Germline V gives CDR1 SNHLY, CDR2 FYNNEI. For the CDR3, the DNA is TGTGCCAGCAGTGAAACATGGCCCAGACACCCTGGAAACACCATATATTTT. As protein: CASSETWPRHPGNTIYF.

This clone appeared a single time. The V and J genes are TRBV4-1 and TRBJ1-5, with D tentatively TRBD1 (6 bases). V shed 2 bases and J shed 3 bases, with 23 bases lying between them. This CDR3 comprises 19 residues. Germline CDR1 reads MGHRA; CDR2 reads YSYEKL. CDR3 nucleotide sequence: TGCGCCAGCAGCCAACTAGATGGCTCCCCGGGGGGCTTCAATCAGCCCCAGCATTTT. It yields the protein CASSQLDGSPGGFNQPQHF.

The chain has TRBV7-2 and TRBJ2-3; D is unclear. V lost 1 base to trimming and J lost 0 bases, with 8 bases between them. The CDR3 totals 15 residues. Germline V gene sequence: CDR1 SGHTA, CDR2 FQGNSA. The CDR3 DNA sequence: TGTGCCAGCAGCTTAGGAGTCTACAGCACAGATACGCAGTATTTT. Residues: CASSLGVYSTDTQYF.

This clone occurred once. V gene TRBV7-9 combines with J gene TRBJ2-2; a weak D match, TRBD1 (5 bases). This CDR3 is 14 amino acids long. Per germline, CDR1 SEHNR and CDR2 FQNEAQ (reference sequence). Trimming took off 2 bases at V and 2 bases at J, with 6 bases between the two ends. CDR3 bases: TGTGCCAGCAGCTTACAGGGCAACACCGGGGAGCTGTTTTTT. Translation gives CASSLQGNTGELFF. Supplemented by reference TRBV7-9 and TRBJ2-2, the full variable domain reads DTGVSQNPRHKITKRGQNVTFRCDPISEHNRLYWYRQTLGQGPEFLTYFQNEAQLEKSRLLSDRFSAERPKGSFSTLEIQRTEQGDSAMYLCASSLQGNTGELFFGEGSRLTVL.

This chain connects TRBV19 to TRBJ2-5, with unresolved D. Gene TRBJ2-7 matches the end of the DNA better, so the J call may be wrong. This CDR3 has 11 amino acids. Germline V gene lookup returns CDR1 LNHDA and CDR2 SQIVND (reference sequence). The chain's CDR3 is CASSSAYEQYF. The CDR3 DNA is TGTGCCAGTAGTAGCGCCTACGAGCAGTACTTC.

The V gene is TRBV6-5, the J gene TRBJ1-1, with TRBD1 matching over 8 bases. CDR1 and CDR2 (germline): MNHEY, SVGAGI. The CDR3 consists of 15 residues. Trimming took 0 bases from V and 8 from J; bases not matched to a gene: 8. CDR3 sequence (DNA): TGTGCCAGCAGTTACTCCGGGACAGGATTCTACGAAGCTTTCTTT. Its translation: CASSYSGTGFYEAFF.

This chain links TRBV19 with TRBJ1-1; tentative D call: TRBD1 (5 bases). Trimming stripped 3 bases from V and 0 bases from J, with 8 bases between. This CDR3 is built from 14 residues. Germline loops: CDR1 LNHDA, CDR2 SQIVND (reference sequence). The CDR3 nucleotides are TGTGCCAGTAGTATGACAGCGATGAACACTGAAGCTTTCTTT. Translated, it gives CASSMTAMNTEAFF. Drawing the rest from reference TRBV19 and TRBJ1-1, the complete variable domain is DGGITQSPKYLFRKEGQNVTLSCEQNLNHDAMYWYRQDPGQGLRLIYYSQIVNDFQKGDIAEGYSVSREKKESFPLTVTSAQKNPTAFYLCASSMTAMNTEAFFGQGTRLTVV.

The J gene is TRBJ2-1, the V gene TRBV7-2, with a tentative D call TRBD1 (6 bases). The CDR3 covers 15 residues. Trimming took 4 bases from V and 0 from J, leaving 10 bases between them. Germline V lookup: CDR1 SGHTA, CDR2 FQGNSA. The CDR3 sequence: CASSWTASSYNEQFF. CDR3 bases: TGTGCCAGCAGCTGGACAGCTAGCTCCTACAATGAGCAGTTCTTC.

The chain is built from TRBV7-9 and TRBJ2-7; 7 bases fit TRBD2. CDR1 and CDR2 (germline): SEHNR, FQNEAQ (reference sequence). Unmatched junction bases numbered 1, after V lost 2 bases and J lost 0 bases. CDR3 length: 14 residues. The CDR3 bases are TGTGCCAGCAGCTTAAGCGGGGTCTCCTACGAGCAGTACTTC. This encodes CASSLSGVSYEQYF.

This clone occurred once. The chain links TRBV15 to TRBJ2-1; 8 bases line up with TRBD1. The ends lost 10 bases at V and 9 bases at J; junction bases unmatched: 20. The CDR3 is 16 amino acids. Germline V lookup: CDR1 LNHNV, CDR2 YYDKDF (reference sequence). The CDR3 region has the DNA TGTGCCATCCCCGCCTTTCAGGGGGCTAGTCGAAGTGAGCAGTTCTTC. Translated: CAIPAFQGASRSEQFF. Looking up the rest from reference TRBV15 and TRBJ2-1 gives the full variable domain: DAMVIQNPRYQVTQFGKPVTLSCSQTLNHNVMYWYQQKSSQAPKLLFHYYDKDFNNEADTPDNFQSRRPNTSFCFLDIRSPGLGDTAMYLCAIPAFQGASRSEQFFGPGTRLTVL.

This chain connects TRBV4-1 to TRBJ2-1, with TRBD2 identical over 7 bases. The trim removed 3 bases at V and 10 bases at J, leaving 9 bases unmatched. The germline gives CDR1 MGHRA, CDR2 YSYEKL. The CDR3 loop spans 14 amino acids. This chain's CDR3 is CASSQGGAGVEQFF. CDR3 DNA sequence: TGCGCCAGCAGCCAGGGAGGGGCGGGTGTAGAGCAGTTCTTC.

The rearrangement links TRBV11-2 to TRBJ2-3; TRBD1 is a possible D gene (5 bases). CDR1 is SGHAT, CDR2 FQNNGV, per germline. The CDR3 totals 16 residues. V gave up 1 base and J gave up 0 bases, with 11 bases separating them. CDR3: CASSLGTSPSTDTQYF. The CDR3 bases are TGTGCCAGCAGCTTAGGGACAAGTCCTAGCACAGATACGCAGTATTTT.

The rearrangement links TRBV5-1 to TRBJ1-5, with 11 bases lining up with TRBD1. V lost 4 bases to trimming and J lost 7 bases; unmatched junction nucleotides: 10. Looked up from germline, CDR1 is SGHRS and CDR2 is YFSETQ. There are 16 residues in the CDR3. The CDR3 DNA reads as TGCGCCAGCAGCCTGGAAGGACAGGGGGCAGGACAGCCCCAGCATTTT. It translates to CASSLEGQGAGQPQHF.

This sequence joins TRBV4-3 and TRBJ1-2; D is uncertain. The germline V and J ends were trimmed by 0 bases and 9 bases, with 14 bases remaining between them. The germline V gene has CDR1 LGHNA and CDR2 YSLEER. The CDR3 covers 14 residues. CDR3 amino acids: CASSQDERAGSYTF. CDR3 DNA sequence: TGCGCCAGCAGCCAAGATGAGAGGGCGGGGAGCTACACCTTC.

This rearrangement joins TRBV18 to TRBJ2-7, with 13 nucleotides matching TRBD2. Trimming removed 3 bases from V and 0 bases from J; junction bases left unmatched: 5. The CDR3 is 17 amino acids. From germline, CDR1 is KGHSH and CDR2 LQKENI. The CDR3 region is CASSPGTSGAVSYEQYF. CDR3 coding DNA: TGTGCCAGCTCACCGGGGACTAGCGGGGCTGTCTCCTACGAGCAGTACTTC.

This clone was seen once. V and J are TRBV7-6 and TRBJ1-4; 8 nucleotides line up with TRBD1. Germline V gives CDR1 SGHVS, CDR2 FNYEAQ. Trimming cost V 1 base and J 14 bases; bases outside gene matches: 0. This CDR3 is 11 amino acids long. The CDR3 spells CASSLGQGLFF. The CDR3 DNA is TGTGCCAGCAGCTTAGGACAGGGGCTGTTTTTT.

The chain carries TRBV12-5 and TRBJ1-4; D remains ambiguous. Germline-derived CDR1 and CDR2 are LGHNT and FRNRAP. The CDR3 has 14 amino acids. Deletions cut 6 bases from V and 0 bases from J, with 8 bases between. CDR3 protein: CASGKSATNEKLFF. The CDR3 DNA is TGTGCTAGTGGAAAGAGCGCAACTAATGAAAAACTGTTTTTT.

The CDR3 loop reads CASSEESYEQYF. CDR3 bases: TGTGCCAGCAGCGAAGAGTCCTACGAGCAGTACTTC. The V call is TRBV7-9, the J call TRBJ2-7; D is undetermined. CDR1 and CDR2 (germline): SEHNR, FQNEAQ (reference sequence). Between the trimmed V and J ends, which lost 5 bases and 1 base, there was a span of 6 bases. This CDR3 is built from 12 residues.

The chain carries TRBV7-2 and TRBJ2-3, with D perhaps TRBD1 (7 bases). Germline CDR1 SGHTA, CDR2 FQGNSA. The V and J ends lost 8 bases and 2 bases respectively, with 17 bases between them. The CDR3 runs to 15 residues. CDR3 loop: CASGVRGAATDTQYF. The CDR3 DNA is TGTGCCAGCGGGGTCAGGGGGGCCGCCACAGATACGCAGTATTTT.